A selection of T cell receptor beta chains follows, all from one sample in a study of T-cell memory formation after mild COVID-19. TCRdb itself ran the 5' RACE reads through MiXCR, one entry per CDR3 protein. Here the sample spans approximately 180,000 distinct CDR3 sequences, approximately 16% being singletons. The material sequenced was PBMCs or a T cell subset sorted from them (not recorded which). Every receptor here comes from an adult woman who had mild COVID-19 (a few samples of this study predate the infection). Cell type and time point are not known. Both conserved end residues are part of each CDR3. D genes are given only for firm matches. Size is stated for part of the rows, as once, few or many counts, or as a class when the clone is expanded.

v_gene: TRBV2
abundance: NA
d_gene: TRBD2
j_gene: TRBJ2-7
CDR3nt: TGTGCCAGCAGTCCTGGGACTAACCGCTACGAGCAGTACTTC
CDR3aa: CASSPGTNRYEQYF

v_gene: TRBV6-1
abundance: few
d_gene: NA
j_gene: TRBJ1-1
CDR3nt: TGTGCCAGCAGTGGGGGGGCGAGTACTGAAGCTTTCTTT
CDR3aa: CASSGGASTEAFF

v_gene: TRBV12-5
abundance: NA
d_gene: NA
j_gene: TRBJ2-3
CDR3nt: TGTGCTAGTGGGGGGGCGAAAGCCCGCACAGATACGCAGTATTTT
CDR3aa: CASGGAKARTDTQYF

v_gene: TRBV6-1
abundance: NA
d_gene: TRBD2
j_gene: TRBJ2-1
CDR3nt: TGTGCCAGCAGTGAAACTAGCGGCCTTTACAATGAGCAGTTCTTC
CDR3aa: CASSETSGLYNEQFF

v_gene: TRBV6-1
abundance: few
d_gene: TRBD1
j_gene: TRBJ1-5
CDR3nt: TGTGCCAGCAGACCGACAGGGCATCAGCCCCAGCATTTT
CDR3aa: CASRPTGHQPQHF

v_gene: TRBV6-2/TRBV6-3
abundance: few
d_gene: NA
j_gene: TRBJ2-1
CDR3nt: TGTGCCAGCAGGCCACAGGAGTCCTACAATGAGCAGTTCTTC
CDR3aa: CASRPQESYNEQFF

v_gene: TRBV11-1
abundance: few
d_gene: NA
j_gene: TRBJ2-7
CDR3nt: TGTGCCAGCAGCTTCTTGGCTGTCTCCTACGAGCAGTACTTC
CDR3aa: CASSFLAVSYEQYF

v_gene: TRBV12-3/TRBV12-4
abundance: NA
d_gene: TRBD2
j_gene: TRBJ2-7
CDR3nt: TGTGCCAGCAGGAGGACTAGCGGGGAATCCTACGAGCAGTACTTC
CDR3aa: CASRRTSGESYEQYF

v_gene: TRBV25-1
abundance: few
d_gene: NA
j_gene: TRBJ2-2
CDR3nt: TGTGCCAGCAGTGAATGGTGGGCAACCGGGACACTGAACACCGGGGAGCTGTTTTTT
CDR3aa: CASSEWWATGTLNTGELFF

v_gene: TRBV12-3/TRBV12-4
abundance: NA
d_gene: NA
j_gene: TRBJ2-7
CDR3nt: TGTGCCAGCAGCGAGGGGGGACTGAGCTCCTACGAGCAGTACTTC
CDR3aa: CASSEGGLSSYEQYF

v_gene: TRBV5-1
abundance: NA
d_gene: TRBD1
j_gene: TRBJ2-7
CDR3nt: TGCGCCAGCAGCCGTGGACAGGGCCCTTCCTACGAGCAGTACTTC
CDR3aa: CASSRGQGPSYEQYF

v_gene: TRBV12-3/TRBV12-4
abundance: few
d_gene: NA
j_gene: TRBJ1-1
CDR3nt: TGTGCCAGCAGTCCTGACGCTGAAGCTTTCTTT
CDR3aa: CASSPDAEAFF

v_gene: TRBV5-5
abundance: NA
d_gene: NA
j_gene: TRBJ2-1
CDR3nt: TGTGCCAGCAGCTTCGTTCGCCACAATGAGCAGTTCTTC
CDR3aa: CASSFVRHNEQFF

v_gene: TRBV5-4
abundance: NA
d_gene: TRBD1
j_gene: TRBJ1-2
CDR3nt: TGTGCCAGCAGCTTAGTACAGGGGATAGGCTATGGCTACACCTTC
CDR3aa: CASSLVQGIGYGYTF

v_gene: TRBV5-1
abundance: many
d_gene: NA
j_gene: TRBJ2-5
CDR3nt: TGCGCCAGCAGCTTGCGGACAGTTCAAGAGACCCAGTACTTC
CDR3aa: CASSLRTVQETQYF

v_gene: TRBV5-1
abundance: NA
d_gene: NA
j_gene: TRBJ2-2
CDR3nt: TGCGCCAGCAGCGTACAGGGGAACACCGGGGAGCTGTTTTTT
CDR3aa: CASSVQGNTGELFF

v_gene: TRBV12-3/TRBV12-4
abundance: NA
d_gene: NA
j_gene: TRBJ2-3
CDR3nt: TGTGCCAGTAACAGGGGCACAGATACGCAGTATTTT
CDR3aa: CASNRGTDTQYF

v_gene: TRBV25-1
abundance: many
d_gene: TRBD1
j_gene: TRBJ2-7
CDR3nt: TGTGCCAGCAGTGATTTCGGGACAGGGAGTGAGCAGTACTTC
CDR3aa: CASSDFGTGSEQYF

v_gene: TRBV7-3
abundance: many
d_gene: NA
j_gene: TRBJ2-7
CDR3nt: TGTGCCAGCAGCTTATGGGGGTCCTCCTACGAGCAGTACTTC
CDR3aa: CASSLWGSSYEQYF

v_gene: TRBV20-1
abundance: many
d_gene: NA
j_gene: TRBJ1-1
CDR3nt: TGCAGTGCTACGACAGAGAACGGGAGGAGGGCTTTCTTT
CDR3aa: CSATTENGRRAFF

v_gene: TRBV6-6
abundance: few
d_gene: TRBD2
j_gene: TRBJ2-5
CDR3nt: TGTGCCAGCAGTTACTCGGGGGATTGGCGGGGGGGCCAGTACTTC
CDR3aa: CASSYSGDWRGGQYF

v_gene: TRBV6-5
abundance: NA
d_gene: NA
j_gene: TRBJ2-1
CDR3nt: TGTGCCAGCAGTTACACACAGGTCGTCTACAATGAGCAGTTCTTC
CDR3aa: CASSYTQVVYNEQFF

v_gene: TRBV5-5
abundance: many
d_gene: TRBD2
j_gene: TRBJ2-1
CDR3nt: TGTGCCAGCAGCTGGGAGAGGACTAGTGAGCAGTTCTTC
CDR3aa: CASSWERTSEQFF

v_gene: TRBV5-1
abundance: few
d_gene: NA
j_gene: TRBJ2-3
CDR3nt: TGCGCCAGCAGCCCCGGCCGGAGCGGCACAGATACGCAGTATTTT
CDR3aa: CASSPGRSGTDTQYF

v_gene: TRBV12-3/TRBV12-4
abundance: NA
d_gene: NA
j_gene: TRBJ2-1
CDR3nt: TGTGCCAGCGCCCTGGCTGGGGGCAATGAGCAGTTCTTC
CDR3aa: CASALAGGNEQFF

v_gene: TRBV12-3/TRBV12-4
abundance: few
d_gene: NA
j_gene: TRBJ1-2
CDR3nt: TGTGCCAGCACGTACTACTCGGGGGGTTACCCTGGCTACACCTTC
CDR3aa: CASTYYSGGYPGYTF

v_gene: TRBV5-6
abundance: NA
d_gene: NA
j_gene: TRBJ2-1
CDR3nt: TGTGCCAGCAGCTTGCAAAATGAGCAGTTCTTC
CDR3aa: CASSLQNEQFF

v_gene: TRBV11-2
abundance: NA
d_gene: NA
j_gene: TRBJ2-1
CDR3nt: TGTGCCAGCAGCCCTAGGACGGGAGTCGAACGTGTGAATGAGCAGTTCTTC
CDR3aa: CASSPRTGVERVNEQFF

v_gene: TRBV4-3
abundance: few
d_gene: NA
j_gene: TRBJ1-2
CDR3nt: TGCGCCAGCAGCCAAGTCTTAGGACACCACTATGGCTACACCTTC
CDR3aa: CASSQVLGHHYGYTF

v_gene: TRBV24-1
abundance: NA
d_gene: NA
j_gene: TRBJ2-3
CDR3nt: TGTGCCACCAGTGATTTTGCAAGCACAGATACGCAGTATTTT
CDR3aa: CATSDFASTDTQYF

v_gene: TRBV12-3/TRBV12-4
abundance: NA
d_gene: TRBD2
j_gene: TRBJ2-1
CDR3nt: TGTGCCAGCAGTTTGTTAGCGGGGGAACACAATGAGCAGTTCTTC
CDR3aa: CASSLLAGEHNEQFF

v_gene: TRBV18
abundance: NA
d_gene: NA
j_gene: TRBJ1-1
CDR3nt: TGTGCCAGCTCAGAGTCTCAAAGAACTGAAGCTTTCTTT
CDR3aa: CASSESQRTEAFF

v_gene: TRBV24-1
abundance: few
d_gene: NA
j_gene: TRBJ2-3
CDR3nt: TGTGCCACCAGTGACCTCGAGGATGGTACGCAGTATTTT
CDR3aa: CATSDLEDGTQYF

v_gene: TRBV20-1
abundance: NA
d_gene: NA
j_gene: TRBJ2-6
CDR3nt: TGCAGTGCTACGGGCTCTGGGGCCAACGTCCTGACTTTC
CDR3aa: CSATGSGANVLTF

v_gene: TRBV5-1
abundance: many
d_gene: TRBD1
j_gene: TRBJ2-1
CDR3nt: TGCGCCAGCAGCCCTGGACAGGGATATTACAATGAGCAGTTCTTC
CDR3aa: CASSPGQGYYNEQFF

v_gene: TRBV12-3/TRBV12-4
abundance: few
d_gene: TRBD1
j_gene: TRBJ1-1
CDR3nt: TGTGCCAGCAGCCACAGGGGGAGGACTGAAGCTTTCTTT
CDR3aa: CASSHRGRTEAFF

v_gene: TRBV2
abundance: NA
d_gene: NA
j_gene: TRBJ1-5
CDR3nt: TGTGCCAGCAGTGAACAGGGGCTCAATCAGCCCCAGCATTTT
CDR3aa: CASSEQGLNQPQHF

v_gene: TRBV30
abundance: NA
d_gene: NA
j_gene: TRBJ1-1
CDR3nt: TGTGCCTGGAGTGTGTACGGGAACACTGAAGCTTTCTTT
CDR3aa: CAWSVYGNTEAFF

v_gene: TRBV5-1
abundance: few
d_gene: NA
j_gene: TRBJ1-1
CDR3nt: TGCGCCAGCAGCTTGATCCAGGCGGCGAGCACTGAAGCTTTCTTT
CDR3aa: CASSLIQAASTEAFF

v_gene: TRBV5-5
abundance: once
d_gene: NA
j_gene: TRBJ1-2
CDR3nt: TGTGCCAGCAGCCTCGGGGGCAGCCAGATCTATGGCTACACCTTC
CDR3aa: CASSLGGSQIYGYTF

v_gene: TRBV7-8
abundance: NA
d_gene: TRBD2
j_gene: TRBJ2-5
CDR3nt: TGTGCCAGCAGCTTGGGGGTCCTAGCGGGGGGGCCGTGGGAGACCCAGTACTTC
CDR3aa: CASSLGVLAGGPWETQYF

v_gene: TRBV20-1
abundance: few
d_gene: NA
j_gene: TRBJ2-1
CDR3nt: TGCAGTGCTAAGGGGTTCGGCAATGAGCAGTTCTTC
CDR3aa: CSAKGFGNEQFF

v_gene: TRBV5-6
abundance: few
d_gene: NA
j_gene: TRBJ1-2
CDR3nt: TGTGCCAGCAGCTTGAAGGGCAGAAACTATGGCTACACCTTC
CDR3aa: CASSLKGRNYGYTF

v_gene: TRBV6-5
abundance: NA
d_gene: NA
j_gene: TRBJ1-3
CDR3nt: TGTGCCAGCAGTTTCAGGGGTTCTGGAAACACCATATATTTT
CDR3aa: CASSFRGSGNTIYF

v_gene: TRBV24-1
abundance: NA
d_gene: TRBD2
j_gene: TRBJ2-1
CDR3nt: TGTGCCACCAGTGCCCGGACTAGCGGGGGGCGAGATGAGCAGTTCTTC
CDR3aa: CATSARTSGGRDEQFF

v_gene: TRBV10-3
abundance: NA
d_gene: NA
j_gene: TRBJ1-1
CDR3nt: TGTGCCATCAGTGAGTCGGCAGGGCCCCGAGGTAACACTGAAGCTTTCTTT
CDR3aa: CAISESAGPRGNTEAFF

v_gene: TRBV9
abundance: few
d_gene: NA
j_gene: TRBJ1-1
CDR3nt: TGTGCCAGCACCTCGGGGGTTCCTGACACTGAAGCTTTCTTT
CDR3aa: CASTSGVPDTEAFF

v_gene: TRBV4-2
abundance: few
d_gene: TRBD2
j_gene: TRBJ2-1
CDR3nt: TGTGCCAGCAGTCCTTCCGGGGCTAGAGCGGGGGCCGGGAACTACAATGAGCAGTTCTTC
CDR3aa: CASSPSGARAGAGNYNEQFF

v_gene: TRBV4-2
abundance: NA
d_gene: NA
j_gene: TRBJ2-1
CDR3nt: TGTGCCAGCAGCCAAGTTAGGGCCCTTGGAGGGGGCACCTACAATGAGCAGTTCTTC
CDR3aa: CASSQVRALGGGTYNEQFF

v_gene: TRBV20-1
abundance: NA
d_gene: NA
j_gene: TRBJ1-2
CDR3nt: TGCAGTGCTCCTCAGGTGAACTATGGCTACACCTTC
CDR3aa: CSAPQVNYGYTF